These 6 T cell receptor beta chains originate from one sample sequenced in a study of early T cells in non-severe SARS-CoV-2 infection. TCRdb redid the calling of the 5' RACE reads with MiXCR, one entry per CDR3 protein. The table shows approximately 81,000 distinct CDR3 sequences, with 13% occurring only once. Specimen: whole blood. All receptors derive from an adult who was a healthcare worker with PCR-confirmed SARS-CoV-2 infection or an uninfected control (not recorded which).

The chain recombines TRBV12-3 or TRBV12-4 with TRBJ2-7, with 7 bases identical to TRBD1. The trim removed 5 bases at V and 10 bases at J, leaving 17 bases unmatched. CDR3 length: 15 amino acids. CDR3 in amino acids: CASSAMNRGLFHQYF. The CDR3 nucleotides read TGTGCCAGCAGTGCCATGAACAGGGGTCTGTTTCATCAGTACTTC.

This clonotype came up a few times. The J gene is TRBJ2-7, the V gene TRBV20-1, with 10 positions matching TRBD2. Germline trimming cut 2 bases from V and 2 bases from J; bases unmatched to any gene: 6. The CDR3 is 15 residues long. Germline V gene sequence: CDR1 DFQATT, CDR2 SNEGSKA (reference sequence). The CDR3 reads CSARLGTSATYEQYF. In DNA, the CDR3 is TGCAGTGCTAGATTGGGGACTAGCGCTACCTACGAGCAGTACTTC.

The sample holds many counts of this clonotype. This rearrangement joins TRBV30 to TRBJ2-7, with TRBD2 matching over 9 bases. Germline V gene data show CDR1 as GTSNPN and CDR2 as SVGIG (reference sequence). V shed 1 base, J shed 5 bases, and the junction held 6 bases outside the gene matches. The CDR3 totals 14 residues. Here the CDR3 reads CAWSGASGKDEQYF. For the CDR3, the DNA is TGTGCCTGGAGTGGGGCTAGCGGGAAGGACGAGCAGTACTTC.

This clonotype was picked up a small number of times. The chain employs TRBV28 and TRBJ2-5; 10 nucleotides align to TRBD2. There are 13 residues in the CDR3. V shed 7 bases and J 5 bases; nucleotides not matched to a gene: 4. Germline CDR1 is MDHEN and CDR2 is SYDVKM. Written as DNA, the CDR3 is TGTGCCAGCAACCGTAGCGGGAGGGAGACCCAGTACTTC. It translates to CASNRSGRETQYF.

This chain links TRBV12-3 or TRBV12-4 with TRBJ1-1; D remains unclear. The CDR3 runs 16 residues. Between the trimmed V and J ends, which lost 5 bases and 2 bases, there was a span of 18 bases. The CDR3 sequence is CASSPWWPLQNTEAFF. As DNA, the CDR3 is TGTGCCAGCAGTCCCTGGTGGCCCTTGCAAAACACTGAAGCTTTCTTT.

This clonotype was seen repeatedly, ten times or more. V usage is TRBV3-1 and J usage is TRBJ1-6; TRBD1 agrees at 8 bases. This CDR3 region has 18 residues. Germline loops: CDR1 LGHDT, CDR2 YNNKEL (reference sequence). V lost 4 bases and J lost 1; bases outside the gene matches: 9. This chain's CDR3 is CASSPRQGSASYNSPLHF. CDR3 bases: TGTGCCAGCAGCCCCCGACAGGGGTCAGCATCCTATAATTCACCCCTCCACTTT.